Shown below are 24 T cell receptor beta chains from a single sample sequenced in a study of blood T cell repertoires in COVID-19. Libraries were prepared by immunoSEQ multiplex PCR; TCRdb keeps only in-frame clonotypes and omits some of them. This sample has about 670,000 clones, with more than 80% found just once. The sequenced material came from peripheral blood. The source of these receptors is a woman aged 18 to 35 with acute or convalescent COVID-19.

The J gene is TRBJ1-1, the V gene TRBV9; 8 bases align to TRBD1. The junction had 16 bases not matched to a gene; V was cut back by 4 bases and J by 5 bases. The CDR3 loop spans 17 amino acids. Germline V gives CDR1 SGDLS, CDR2 YYNGEE. CDR3 region: CASSPRQGSSTTTEAFF. CDR3 nucleotide sequence: TGTGCCAGCAGCCCCCGACAGGGGTCATCGACAACAACTGAAGCTTTCTTT.

The chain uses TRBV28 and TRBJ1-5; 7 bases align to TRBD1. The CDR3 length is 20 residues. The V and J ends lost 6 bases and 1 base, in that order; junction bases with no gene match: 21. CDR1 and CDR2 from the germline V gene are MDHEN and SYDVKM. Written as DNA, the CDR3 is TGTGCCAGCAGGGGGGTAGGTTCATTACAGGGGCTGAGGAGCAATCAGCCCCAGCATTTT. It yields the protein CASRGVGSLQGLRSNQPQHF.

The chain combines TRBV6-6 with TRBJ1-4; the D is unclear. This CDR3 has 15 residues. Germline CDR1 and CDR2: MNHNY and SVGAGI (reference sequence). Trimming removed 3 bases from V and 3 bases from J, with 11 bases in between. Written as DNA, the CDR3 is TGTGCCAGCAGTTATGCCCGGGTTCCTAATGAAAAACTGTTTTTT. This sequence encodes CASSYARVPNEKLFF.

This CDR3 reads CASSHRDTGELFF. The CDR3 DNA reads TGTGCCAGCAGTCACAGGGACACCGGGGAGCTGTTTTTT. The chain joins TRBV6-5 to TRBJ2-2; a possible D gene is TRBD1 (6 bases). This CDR3 comprises 13 residues. The V gene's germline CDR1 is MNHEY and CDR2 SVGAGI. The germline V and J ends were trimmed by 5 bases and 3 bases, with 7 bases remaining between them.

V usage is TRBV2 and J usage is TRBJ1-1; D uncertain. V was trimmed by 7 bases and J by 0 bases, leaving 12 bases between them. The length of the CDR3 is 14 residues. The V gene's germline CDR1 is SNHLY and CDR2 FYNNEI. CDR3 sequence: CASTLRGLNTEAFF. DNA of the CDR3: TGTGCCAGCACCTTAAGAGGGCTGAACACTGAAGCTTTCTTT.

The chain recombines TRBV4-2 with TRBJ2-2; TRBD2 agrees at 8 bases. V was pared by 1 base and J by 7 bases, with 5 bases of the junction left unmatched. CDR1 is LGHNA, CDR2 YNFKEQ, per germline. The CDR3 extends over 15 amino acids. This CDR3 reads CASSQAGGRGGELFF. The CDR3 region has the DNA TGTGCCAGCAGCCAAGCGGGGGGGCGAGGCGGGGAGCTGTTTTTT.

V usage is TRBV4-3 and J usage is TRBJ2-2; TRBD2 matches at 8 bases. The V gene end was trimmed by 0 bases and the J gene end by 8 bases; junction bases not matched to a gene: 5. The germline V gene has CDR1 LGHNA and CDR2 YSLEER. The CDR3 length is 15 residues. The CDR3 DNA reads TGCGCCAGCAGCCAAGATTCTAGCGGGTGGGGGGAGCTGTTTTTT. Its translation is CASSQDSSGWGELFF.

The chain joins TRBV5-1 to TRBJ2-2, with a possible D match to TRBD2 (6 bases). Looked up from germline, CDR1 is SGHRS and CDR2 is YFSETQ. The CDR3 length is 14 residues. The ends were cut back, 1 base at V and 4 bases at J, with 8 bases in the middle. The CDR3 region is CASSLRLVTGELFF. CDR3 coding DNA: TGCGCCAGCAGCTTGAGACTAGTCACCGGGGAGCTGTTTTTT.

The J gene is TRBJ1-2, the V gene TRBV30; D not resolved. The CDR3 has 13 amino acids. From germline, CDR1 is GTSNPN and CDR2 SVGIG (reference sequence). The ends were cut back, 4 bases at V and 3 bases at J, with 12 bases in the middle. DNA of the CDR3: TGTGCCTGGATGGGCTTCAGCTACTATGGCTACACCTTC. The encoded protein is CAWMGFSYYGYTF.

The chain is built from TRBV5-6 and TRBJ1-1, with no clear D. Germline CDR1 is SGHDT and CDR2 is YYEEEE. The CDR3 spans 17 residues. V lost 2 bases to trimming and J lost 3 bases, with 20 bases between them. As DNA, the CDR3 is TGTGCCAGCAGCTTCCTGGTTGGCAGCCCTGAGGACACTGAAGCTTTCTTT. Translation: CASSFLVGSPEDTEAFF.

The chain combines TRBV5-5 with TRBJ1-5; D not certain. There are 17 residues in the CDR3. The germline gives CDR1 SGHKS, CDR2 YYEKEE (reference sequence). The V gene lost 4 bases and the J gene lost 0 bases, with 17 bases spanning the gap. The CDR3, as DNA: TGTGCCAGCAGCCCGGAGGGTGGATCTTATAGCAATCAGCCCCAGCATTTT. As protein: CASSPEGGSYSNQPQHF.

The chain combines TRBV7-9 with TRBJ1-2; D uncertain. The V and J ends lost 5 bases and 1 base respectively, with 23 bases between them. The CDR3 runs to 18 residues. Germline values: CDR1 SEHNR, CDR2 FQNEAQ (reference sequence). This CDR3 is CASSPTLGDFYGNYGYTF. The CDR3 DNA reads as TGTGCCAGCAGCCCGACACTGGGAGACTTTTACGGTAACTATGGCTACACCTTC.

The CDR3 reads CASSRLGGPRTEAFF. In DNA, the CDR3 is TGTGCCAGCAGCCGCCTGGGGGGGCCCCGCACTGAAGCTTTCTTT. The chain recombines TRBV14 with TRBJ1-1, with a weak D call TRBD1 (6 bases). V was shortened by 4 bases and J by 4 bases, with 16 bases between the two germline ends. This CDR3 is 15 amino acids long. Per germline, CDR1 SGHDN and CDR2 FVKESK.

The chain is built from TRBV3-1 (or the pseudogene TRBV3-2) and TRBJ1-1; TRBD1 matches 8 bases. CDR1 is LGHDT and CDR2 is YNNKEL in the germline V gene (reference sequence). The junction had 8 bases not matched to a gene; V was cut back by 7 bases and J by 4 bases. This CDR3 region has 14 residues. CDR3 sequence (DNA): TGTGCCAGCACCAACCAGGGGGCAGGCACTGAAGCTTTCTTT. Amino acid sequence: CASTNQGAGTEAFF.

The V call is TRBV2, the J call TRBJ1-4; the D gene is possibly TRBD1 (5 bases). Trimming took 1 base from V and 8 from J, leaving 11 bases between them. The CDR3 covers 14 residues. Germline V gene data show CDR1 as SNHLY and CDR2 as FYNNEI. This CDR3 reads CASSEGRRGEKLFF. CDR3 in DNA: TGTGCCAGCAGTGAAGGGAGGAGGGGCGAAAAACTGTTTTTT. Full variable domain (outside the CDR3, taken from reference TRBV2 and TRBJ1-4): EPEVTQTPSHQVTQMGQEVILRCVPISNHLYFYWYRQILGQKVEFLVSFYNNEISEKSEIFDDQFSVERPDGSNFTLKIRSTKLEDSAMYFCASSEGRRGEKLFFGSGTQLSVL.

The rearrangement joins TRBV5-5 to TRBJ1-1; TRBD1 might be the D (5 bases). V shed 3 bases and J shed 2 bases, with 14 bases lying between them. Germline CDR1 SGHKS, CDR2 YYEKEE (reference sequence). The CDR3 is 15 residues long. CDR3 amino acids: CASSSIRVSNTEAFF. In DNA, the CDR3 is TGTGCCAGCAGCTCCATCAGGGTGTCAAACACTGAAGCTTTCTTT.

The J gene is TRBJ2-5, the V gene TRBV3-1 (or the pseudogene TRBV3-2), with D perhaps matching TRBD2 (5 bases). Germline CDR1 is LGHDT and CDR2 is YNNKEL (reference sequence). V lost 3 bases, J lost 5 bases, and 13 bases lay in between. The CDR3 totals 14 residues. CDR3 nucleotide sequence: TGTGCCAGCAGCCATGAAGGACGGAGGGAGACCCAGTACTTC. Amino acid sequence: CASSHEGRRETQYF.

V gene TRBV7-8 combines with J gene TRBJ1-5, with unresolved D. CDR1 and CDR2 from the germline V gene are SGHVS and FQNEAQ. V dropped 5 bases and J dropped 0 bases, with 8 bases sitting between them. CDR3 length equals 14 residues. CDR3 residues: CASSLATSNQPQHF. The CDR3 DNA reads as TGTGCCAGCAGCCTGGCAACTAGCAATCAGCCCCAGCATTTT.

The chain is built from TRBV29-1 and TRBJ1-2, with no clear D. The CDR3 consists of 13 residues. Germline V CDR1 and CDR2: SQVTM, ANQGSEA. V was clipped by 3 bases and J by 4 bases, with 12 bases between them. Here the CDR3 DNA reads TGCAGCGTTGAGTCAGGTTCTTTCTATGGCTACACCTTC. This codes for CSVESGSFYGYTF. Variable domain in full (rest from reference TRBV29-1 and TRBJ1-2): SAVISQKPSRDICQRGTSLTIQCQVDSQVTMMFWYRQQPGQSLTLIATANQGSEATYESGFVIDKFPISRPNLTFSTLTVSNMSPEDSSIYLCSVESGSFYGYTFGSGTRLTVV.

CDR3 nucleotide sequence: TGTGCCAGCAGCGTAAGACAGGCGAACTCTGGAAACACCATATATTTT. It is translated as CASSVRQANSGNTIYF. The V call is TRBV7-2, the J call TRBJ1-3, with D perhaps matching TRBD1 (6 bases). The CDR3 covers 16 residues. Trimming pared 5 bases from V and 0 bases from J, leaving 14 bases between. Germline-derived CDR1 and CDR2 are SGHTA and FQGNSA.

This clone was observed a single time. This chain links TRBV7-2 with TRBJ1-5; weak D call: TRBD1 (6 bases). Germline assignment: CDR1 SGHTA and CDR2 FQGNSA. CDR3 length: 15 amino acids. V was trimmed by 5 bases and J by 4 bases, leaving 15 bases between them. The CDR3 spells CASSISPQGNQPQHF. CDR3 DNA: TGTGCCAGCAGCATCTCCCCCCAGGGGAATCAGCCCCAGCATTTT.

The chain combines TRBV6-4 with TRBJ1-5; D might be TRBD1 (5 bases). This CDR3 is built from 18 residues. CDR1 is MRHNA and CDR2 is SNTAGT in the germline V gene. V dropped 5 bases and J dropped 5 bases, with 25 bases sitting between them. CDR3 loop: CASSPRQRYSRSHQPQHF. The DNA of the CDR3 is TGTGCCAGCAGTCCTAGACAGCGATATTCCCGGAGCCATCAGCCCCAGCATTTT.

The chain is built from TRBV10-3 and TRBJ1-2, with D perhaps TRBD1 (6 bases). The ends were cut back, 5 bases at V and 0 bases at J, with 10 bases in the middle. CDR1 is ENHRY and CDR2 is SYGVKD in the germline V gene. This CDR3 has 14 amino acids. CDR3 in DNA: TGTGCCATCAGTCCGGACAGAGCTAACTATGGCTACACCTTC. Protein: CAISPDRANYGYTF.

V and J are TRBV7-9 and TRBJ2-1; 7 nucleotides agree with TRBD1. The length of the CDR3 is 14 residues. In germline, CDR1 is SEHNR, CDR2 FQNEAQ (reference sequence). The V segment lost 5 bases and the J segment 7 bases; nucleotides outside the gene matches: 8. In DNA form, the CDR3 reads TGTGCCAGCAGCGTCGACAGGGTTGGAAATGAGCAGTTCTTC. This translates into CASSVDRVGNEQFF.